The T cell receptor beta chain under discussion was sequenced for a study of identical twins' blood T cells. Many counts were recorded for this clonotype. Antigen specificity is unknown. Study-wide results and limits: Shared CDR3 clonotype counts between two donors mainly tracked the product of their cloneset sizes, twins included.

MiXCR, run by TCRdb on the 5' RACE reads, gives a single entry per CDR3 protein. The profile shows 350,000 to 400,000 distinct CDR3 sequences, about 28% of them singletons. Trimming stripped 0 bases from V and 4 bases from J, with 12 bases between. This CDR3 spans 15 amino acids. The germline gives CDR1 WSHSY, CDR2 SAAADI. Six healthy women, forming three identical twin pairs, donated samples. The genes are TRBV10-2 and TRBJ1-1; no firm D call. Input material: PBMCs. The sequence was obtained from a woman aged 18-50 years in good health. The CDR3 loop reads CASSESGVRATEAFF. In DNA, the CDR3 is TGCGCCAGCAGTGAGTCTGGGGTACGGGCCACTGAAGCTTTCTTT.